The 10 T cell receptor beta chains listed next were all sequenced from one sample in a study of glioma-infiltrating T cells after dendritic cell vaccination. TCRdb's copy holds only in-frame clones and misses some; the assay was immunoSEQ multiplex PCR. The sample carries under 100,000 clones, about 90% recorded once. Sequencing was performed on blood, taken before dendritic cell vaccination. These receptors were taken from a human donor with glioblastoma.

The genes are TRBV9 and TRBJ2-7; 7 nucleotides line up with TRBD1. This CDR3 region has 12 residues. CDR1 is SGDLS and CDR2 is YYNGEE in the germline V gene. The J segment lost 6 bases and the V segment lost 3 bases, leaving 3 bases of the junction unmatched. The CDR3 DNA sequence: TGTGCCAGCAGCGCGACAGGGCGCGAGCAGTACTTC. This encodes CASSATGREQYF. Full variable domain (remainder filled in from reference TRBV9 and TRBJ2-7): DSGVTQTPKHLITATGQRVTLRCSPRSGDLSVYWYQQSLDQGLQFLIQYYNGEERAKGNILERFSAQQFPDLHSELNLSSLELGDSALYFCASSATGREQYFGPGTRLTVT.

The chain employs TRBV9 and TRBJ1-1; a possible D gene is TRBD1 (6 bases). The CDR3 runs 14 residues. V was pared by 4 bases and J by 3 bases, with 13 bases between. The germline CDR1 and CDR2 sequences are SGDLS and YYNGEE. CDR3 nucleotides: TGTGCCAGCAGCTATACAGGGAGCGACACTGAAGCTTTCTTT. This translates into CASSYTGSDTEAFF.

The J gene is TRBJ2-5, the V gene TRBV6-1; TRBD1 matches 11 bases. The CDR3 extends over 15 amino acids. Trimming removed 3 bases from V and 5 bases from J; junction bases left unmatched: 5. Germline lookup yields CDR1 MNHNS and CDR2 SASEGT. CDR3 bases: TGTGCCAGCAGTGACTGGGACAGGGGGGGGGAGACCCAGTACTTC. The encoded protein is CASSDWDRGGETQYF.

This clone was seen only a few times. The chain is built from TRBV18 and TRBJ1-2; D is uncertain. This CDR3 comprises 13 residues. Between the trimmed V and J ends, which lost 3 bases and 8 bases, there was a span of 13 bases. The germline V gene has CDR1 KGHSH and CDR2 LQKENI. The CDR3 nucleotides are TGTGCCAGCTCACCTCTTACCCTGGAGGGCTACACCTTC. Translating gives CASSPLTLEGYTF.

The J gene is TRBJ2-1, the V gene TRBV5-4, with TRBD2 matching over 11 bases. V gave up 4 bases and J gave up 6 bases; unmatched junction bases: 6. This CDR3 comprises 15 residues. Germline assignment: CDR1 SGHNT and CDR2 YYREEE (reference sequence). CDR3 nucleotide sequence: TGTGCCAGCAGCCCGACTAGCGGGGTTGGCAATGAGCAGTTCTTC. Its protein is CASSPTSGVGNEQFF.

The chain joins TRBV7-9 to TRBJ2-3, with D maybe TRBD2 (7 bases). Germline V gene sequence: CDR1 SEHNR, CDR2 FQNEAQ (reference sequence). Trimming left V 5 bases short and J 4 bases short, with 13 bases between. The CDR3 loop spans 14 amino acids. The CDR3 DNA sequence: TGTGCCAGCAGCCCTGGGGAGGGGGCAGATACGCAGTATTTT. It is translated as CASSPGEGADTQYF. Complete variable domain (other parts from reference TRBV7-9 and TRBJ2-3): DTGVSQNPRHKITKRGQNVTFRCDPISEHNRLYWYRQTLGQGPEFLTYFQNEAQLEKSRLLSDRFSAERPKGSFSTLEIQRTEQGDSAMYLCASSPGEGADTQYFGPGTRLTVL.

V and J are TRBV9 and TRBJ2-5, with D possibly TRBD1 on 5 matching bases. This CDR3 is 14 amino acids long. V gave up 0 bases and J gave up 7 bases, with 13 bases separating them. Per the germline V gene, CDR1 is SGDLS and CDR2 is YYNGEE. The CDR3, as DNA: TGTGCCAGCAGCGTAGACAGCTCCCAGGGGACCCAGTACTTC. Residues: CASSVDSSQGTQYF.

This chain connects TRBV9 to TRBJ1-1, with D tentatively TRBD1 (6 bases). The CDR3 extends over 17 amino acids. V lost 0 bases and J lost 1, with 16 bases in between. Germline values: CDR1 SGDLS, CDR2 YYNGEE. As DNA, the CDR3 is TGTGCCAGCAGCGTAGGTATTGTGAGACAGGCGAACACTGAAGCTTTCTTT. Its protein is CASSVGIVRQANTEAFF.

The count of this clone is one. The V and J genes are TRBV5-1 and TRBJ2-2; 7 positions agree with TRBD1. CDR1 is SGHRS, CDR2 YFSETQ, per germline. J was trimmed by 9 bases and V by 4 bases; bases with no gene match: 15. CDR3 length: 16 residues. The CDR3 here is CASSTKEQGPDRELFF. CDR3 DNA: TGCGCCAGCAGCACGAAAGAACAGGGGCCGGACCGGGAGCTGTTTTTT.

The chain joins TRBV7-2 to TRBJ2-1, with D possibly matching TRBD2 (5 bases). The CDR3 consists of 15 residues. CDR1 and CDR2 from the germline V gene are SGHTA and FQGNSA. V was pared by 5 bases and J by 6 bases, with 17 bases between. CDR3 nucleotide sequence: TGTGCCAGCAGCACCCGCCCTGGACTCGGCAATGAGCAGTTCTTC. It yields the protein CASSTRPGLGNEQFF. Together with reference TRBV7-2 and TRBJ2-1, the CDR3 gives the full variable domain: GAGVSQSPSNKVTEKGKDVELRCDPISGHTALYWYRQSLGQGLEFLIYFQGNSAPDKSGLPSDRFSAERTGGSVSTLTIQRTQQEDSAVYLCASSTRPGLGNEQFFGPGTRLTVL.